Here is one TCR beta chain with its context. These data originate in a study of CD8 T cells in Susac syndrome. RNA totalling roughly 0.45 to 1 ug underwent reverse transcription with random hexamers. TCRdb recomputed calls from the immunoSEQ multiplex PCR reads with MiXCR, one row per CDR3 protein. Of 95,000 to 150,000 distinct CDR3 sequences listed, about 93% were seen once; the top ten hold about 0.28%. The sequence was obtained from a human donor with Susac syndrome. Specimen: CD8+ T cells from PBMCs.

The CDR3 sequence is CSVETGDSYGYTF. CDR3 DNA sequence: TGCAGCGTTGAAACGGGGGACAGCTATGGCTACACCTTC. The V gene is TRBV29-1, the J gene TRBJ1-2; 7 positions match TRBD1. There are 13 residues in the CDR3. With 2 bases clipped from V and 4 bases from J, the junction kept 4 bases outside the gene matches. Germline CDR1 SQVTM, CDR2 ANQGSEA.